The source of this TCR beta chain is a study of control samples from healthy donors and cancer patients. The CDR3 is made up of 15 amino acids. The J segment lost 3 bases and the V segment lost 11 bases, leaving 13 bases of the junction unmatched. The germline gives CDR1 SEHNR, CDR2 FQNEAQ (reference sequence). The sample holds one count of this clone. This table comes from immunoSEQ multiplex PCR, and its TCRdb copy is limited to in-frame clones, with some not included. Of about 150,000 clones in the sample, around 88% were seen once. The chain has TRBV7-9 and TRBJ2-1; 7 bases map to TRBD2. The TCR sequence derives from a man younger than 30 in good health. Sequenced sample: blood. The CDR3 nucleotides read TGTGCCGATGCACAATGGGGGAGGGACTACAATGAGCAGTTCTTC. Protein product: CADAQWGRDYNEQFF.